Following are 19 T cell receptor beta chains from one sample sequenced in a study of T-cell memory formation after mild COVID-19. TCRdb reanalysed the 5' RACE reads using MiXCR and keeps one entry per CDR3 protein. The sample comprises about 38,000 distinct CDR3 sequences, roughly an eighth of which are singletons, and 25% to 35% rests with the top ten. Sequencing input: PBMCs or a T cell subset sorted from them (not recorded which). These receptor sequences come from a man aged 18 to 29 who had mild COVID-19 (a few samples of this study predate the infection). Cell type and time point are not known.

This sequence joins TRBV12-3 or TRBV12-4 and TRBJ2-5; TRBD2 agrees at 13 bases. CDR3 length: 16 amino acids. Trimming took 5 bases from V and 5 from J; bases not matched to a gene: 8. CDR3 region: CASSPGGLAGRETQYF. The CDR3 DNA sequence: TGTGCCAGCAGTCCCGGGGGACTAGCGGGGAGGGAGACCCAGTACTTC.

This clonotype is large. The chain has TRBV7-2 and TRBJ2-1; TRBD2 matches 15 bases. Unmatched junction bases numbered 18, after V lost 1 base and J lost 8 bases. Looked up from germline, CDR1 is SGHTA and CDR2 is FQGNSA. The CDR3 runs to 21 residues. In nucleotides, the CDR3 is TGTGCCAGCAGCTTAGAACACCCTTGGACTAGCGGGGGGGGTTTTCTCGATGAGCAGTTCTTC. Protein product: CASSLEHPWTSGGGFLDEQFF.

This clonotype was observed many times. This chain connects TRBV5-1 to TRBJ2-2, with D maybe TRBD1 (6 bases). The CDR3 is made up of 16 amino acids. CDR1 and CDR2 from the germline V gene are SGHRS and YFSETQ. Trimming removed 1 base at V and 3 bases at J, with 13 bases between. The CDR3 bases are TGCGCCAGCAGCTTGCGATTTCCAGGGGACACCGGGGAGCTGTTTTTT. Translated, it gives CASSLRFPGDTGELFF.

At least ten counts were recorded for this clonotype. In nucleotides, the CDR3 is TGTGCCAGCAACAGGGGCAATAGCAATCAGCCCCAGCATTTT. It yields the protein CASNRGNSNQPQHF. The chain recombines TRBV6-6 with TRBJ1-5; 7 bases fit TRBD1. J gave up 0 bases and V 7 bases, and 3 bases lay outside the gene matches. This CDR3 has 14 amino acids. Germline V gene data show CDR1 as MNHNY and CDR2 as SVGAGI (reference sequence).

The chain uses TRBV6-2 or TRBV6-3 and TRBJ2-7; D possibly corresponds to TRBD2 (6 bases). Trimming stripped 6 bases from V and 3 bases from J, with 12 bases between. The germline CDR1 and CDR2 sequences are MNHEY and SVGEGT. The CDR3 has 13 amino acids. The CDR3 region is CASSRGGLYEQYF. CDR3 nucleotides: TGTGCCAGCAGCCGGGGAGGACTCTACGAGCAGTACTTC.

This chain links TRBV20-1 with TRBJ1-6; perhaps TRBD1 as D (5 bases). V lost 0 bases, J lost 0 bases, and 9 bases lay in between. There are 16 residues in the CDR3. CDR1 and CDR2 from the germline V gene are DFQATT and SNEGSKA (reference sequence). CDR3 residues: CSARDRGSSYNSPLHF. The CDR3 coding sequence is TGCAGTGCTAGAGATAGGGGCAGCTCCTATAATTCACCCCTCCACTTT.

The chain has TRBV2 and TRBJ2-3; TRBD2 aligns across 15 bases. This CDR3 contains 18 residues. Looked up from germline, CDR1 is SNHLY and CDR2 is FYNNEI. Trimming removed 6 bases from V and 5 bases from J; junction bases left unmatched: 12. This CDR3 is CASRDRTSGGASRDTQYF. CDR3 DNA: TGTGCCAGCAGGGATCGGACTAGCGGGGGGGCTTCACGAGATACGCAGTATTTT.

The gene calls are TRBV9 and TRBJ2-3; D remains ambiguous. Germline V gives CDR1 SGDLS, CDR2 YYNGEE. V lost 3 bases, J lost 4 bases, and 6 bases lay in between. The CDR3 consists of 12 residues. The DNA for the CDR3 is TGTGCCAGCAGCGCCGTTTCAGATACGCAGTATTTT. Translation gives CASSAVSDTQYF.

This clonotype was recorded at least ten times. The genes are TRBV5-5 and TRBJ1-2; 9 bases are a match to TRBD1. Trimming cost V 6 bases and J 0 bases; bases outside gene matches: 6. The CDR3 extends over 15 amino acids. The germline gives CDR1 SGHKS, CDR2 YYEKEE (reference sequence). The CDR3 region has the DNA TGTGCCAGCACCCAACAGGGGGCAGCTAACTATGGCTACACCTTC. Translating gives CASTQQGAANYGYTF.

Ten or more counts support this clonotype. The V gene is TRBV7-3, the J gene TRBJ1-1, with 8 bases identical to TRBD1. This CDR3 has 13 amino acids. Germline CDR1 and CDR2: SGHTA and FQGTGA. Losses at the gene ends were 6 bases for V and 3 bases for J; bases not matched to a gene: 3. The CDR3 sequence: CASRGQDYTEAFF. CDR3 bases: TGTGCCAGCAGGGGACAGGACTACACTGAAGCTTTCTTT.

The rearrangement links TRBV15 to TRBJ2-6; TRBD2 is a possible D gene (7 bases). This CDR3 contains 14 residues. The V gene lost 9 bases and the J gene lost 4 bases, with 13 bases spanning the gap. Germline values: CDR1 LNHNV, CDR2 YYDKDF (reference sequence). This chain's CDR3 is CATGGGPGANVLTF. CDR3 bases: TGTGCCACGGGGGGGGGGCCCGGGGCCAACGTCCTGACTTTC.

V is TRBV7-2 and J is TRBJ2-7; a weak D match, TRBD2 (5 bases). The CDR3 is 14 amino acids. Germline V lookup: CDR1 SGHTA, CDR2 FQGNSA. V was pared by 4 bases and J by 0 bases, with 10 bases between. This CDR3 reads CASSSGRGSYEQYF. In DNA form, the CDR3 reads TGTGCCAGCAGCTCCGGACGGGGCTCCTACGAGCAGTACTTC.

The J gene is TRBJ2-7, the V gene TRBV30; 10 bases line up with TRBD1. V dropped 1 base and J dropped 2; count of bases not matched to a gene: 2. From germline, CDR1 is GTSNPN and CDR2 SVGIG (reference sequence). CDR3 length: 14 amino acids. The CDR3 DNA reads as TGTGCCTGGAGTGCCGGGACAGGGGCCTACGAGCAGTACTTC. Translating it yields CAWSAGTGAYEQYF. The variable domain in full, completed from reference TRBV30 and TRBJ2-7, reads SQTIHQWPATLVQPVGSPLSLECTVEGTSNPNLYWYRQAAGRGLQLLFYSVGIGQISSEVPQNLSASRPQDRQFILSSKKLLLSDSGFYLCAWSAGTGAYEQYFGPGTRLTVT.

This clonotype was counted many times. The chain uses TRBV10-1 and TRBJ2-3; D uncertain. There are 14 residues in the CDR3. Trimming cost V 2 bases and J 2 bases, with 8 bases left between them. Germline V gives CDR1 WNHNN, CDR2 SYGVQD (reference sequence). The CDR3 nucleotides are TGCGCCAGCAGTGAGGAATTTCTCACAGATACGCAGTATTTT. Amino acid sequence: CASSEEFLTDTQYF.

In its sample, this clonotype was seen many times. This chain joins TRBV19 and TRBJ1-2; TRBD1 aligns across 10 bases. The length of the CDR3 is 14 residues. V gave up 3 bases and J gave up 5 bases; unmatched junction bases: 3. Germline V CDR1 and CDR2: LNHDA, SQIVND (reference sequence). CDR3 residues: CASSMGQGLYGYTF. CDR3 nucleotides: TGTGCCAGTAGTATGGGACAGGGGTTGTATGGCTACACCTTC.

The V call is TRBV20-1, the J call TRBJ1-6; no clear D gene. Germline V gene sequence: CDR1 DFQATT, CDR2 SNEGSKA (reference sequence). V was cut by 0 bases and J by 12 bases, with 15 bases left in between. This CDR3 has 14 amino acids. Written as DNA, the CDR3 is TGCAGTGCTAGAGATCCGGACGGCTTAAGACCCCTCCACTTT. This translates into CSARDPDGLRPLHF.

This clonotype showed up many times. This chain's CDR3 is CAISERAGELFF. The CDR3 region has the DNA TGTGCCATCAGTGAGAGGGCCGGGGAGCTGTTTTTT. The chain links TRBV10-3 to TRBJ2-2; D gene unclear. This CDR3 spans 12 amino acids. Trimming shortened V by 2 bases and J by 6 bases, and 4 bases separated the two germline ends. Germline CDR1 is ENHRY and CDR2 is SYGVKD.

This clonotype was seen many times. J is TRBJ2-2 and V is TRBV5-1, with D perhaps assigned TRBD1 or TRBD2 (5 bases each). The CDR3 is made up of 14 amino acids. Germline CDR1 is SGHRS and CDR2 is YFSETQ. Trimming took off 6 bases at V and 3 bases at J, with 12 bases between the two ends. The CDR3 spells CASTGTAYTGELFF. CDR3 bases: TGCGCCAGCACCGGGACCGCCTACACCGGGGAGCTGTTTTTT.

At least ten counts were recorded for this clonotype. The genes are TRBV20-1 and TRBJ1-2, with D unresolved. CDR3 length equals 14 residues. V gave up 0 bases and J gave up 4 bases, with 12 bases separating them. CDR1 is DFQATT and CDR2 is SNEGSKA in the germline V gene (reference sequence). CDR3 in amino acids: CSARETLGAYGYTF. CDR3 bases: TGCAGTGCTAGAGAGACCCTCGGCGCCTATGGCTACACCTTC.